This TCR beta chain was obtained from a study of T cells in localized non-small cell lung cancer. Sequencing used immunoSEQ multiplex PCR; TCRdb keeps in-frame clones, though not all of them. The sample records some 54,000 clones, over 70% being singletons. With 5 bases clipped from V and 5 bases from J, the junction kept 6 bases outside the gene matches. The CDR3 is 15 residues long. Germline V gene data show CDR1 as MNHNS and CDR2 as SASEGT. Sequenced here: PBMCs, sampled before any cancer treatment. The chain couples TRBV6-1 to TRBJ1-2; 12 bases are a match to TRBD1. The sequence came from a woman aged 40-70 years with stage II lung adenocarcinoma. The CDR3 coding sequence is TGTGCCAGCAGTACTTGGGGACAGGGGGCATATGGCTACACCTTC. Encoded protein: CASSTWGQGAYGYTF.